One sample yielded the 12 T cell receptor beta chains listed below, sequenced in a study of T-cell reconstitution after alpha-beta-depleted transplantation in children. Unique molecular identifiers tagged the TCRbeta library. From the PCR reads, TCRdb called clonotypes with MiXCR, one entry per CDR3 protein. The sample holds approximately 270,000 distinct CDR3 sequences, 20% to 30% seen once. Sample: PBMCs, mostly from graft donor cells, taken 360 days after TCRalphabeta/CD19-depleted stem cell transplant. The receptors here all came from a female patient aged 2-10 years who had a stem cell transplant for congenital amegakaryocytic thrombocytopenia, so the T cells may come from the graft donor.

The CDR3 reads CASILDFEYNEQFF. The CDR3, as DNA: TGTGCCAGCATCCTAGATTTTGAGTACAATGAGCAGTTCTTC. The chain combines TRBV12-3 or TRBV12-4 with TRBJ2-1; D not certain. Trimming took off 7 bases at V and 4 bases at J, with 14 bases between the two ends. The CDR3 sequence is 14 residues long.

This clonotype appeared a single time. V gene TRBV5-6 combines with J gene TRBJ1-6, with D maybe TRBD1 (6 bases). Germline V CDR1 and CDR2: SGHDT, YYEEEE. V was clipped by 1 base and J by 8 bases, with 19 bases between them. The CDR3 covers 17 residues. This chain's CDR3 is CASSLMGTPSSHSPLHF. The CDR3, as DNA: TGTGCCAGCAGCTTGATGGGGACACCGTCCAGCCATTCACCCCTCCACTTT.

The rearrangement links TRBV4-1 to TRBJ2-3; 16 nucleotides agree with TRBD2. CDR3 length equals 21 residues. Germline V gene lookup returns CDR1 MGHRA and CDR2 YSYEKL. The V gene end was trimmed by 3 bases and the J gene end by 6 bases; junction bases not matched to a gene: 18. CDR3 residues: CASSHRLGLAGGPWERDTQYF. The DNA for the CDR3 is TGCGCCAGCAGCCACCGGCTGGGACTAGCGGGGGGGCCATGGGAGCGGGATACGCAGTATTTT.

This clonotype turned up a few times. In DNA form, the CDR3 reads TGCAGTGCTAGCCGCCTAGCGGGAGGACCCACCTACAATGAGCAGTTCTTC. Translating gives CSASRLAGGPTYNEQFF. The chain recombines TRBV20-1 with TRBJ2-1, with 11 bases matching TRBD2. Germline V gene sequence: CDR1 DFQATT, CDR2 SNEGSKA (reference sequence). Trimming took 3 bases from V and 2 from J; bases not matched to a gene: 9. The CDR3 contains 17 residues.

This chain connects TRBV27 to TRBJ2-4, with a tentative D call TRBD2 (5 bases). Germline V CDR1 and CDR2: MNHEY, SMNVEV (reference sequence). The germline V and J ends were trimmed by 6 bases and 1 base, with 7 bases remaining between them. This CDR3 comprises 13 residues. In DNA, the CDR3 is TGTGCCAGCAGGCGGGCGGCCAAAAACATTCAGTACTTC. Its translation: CASRRAAKNIQYF.

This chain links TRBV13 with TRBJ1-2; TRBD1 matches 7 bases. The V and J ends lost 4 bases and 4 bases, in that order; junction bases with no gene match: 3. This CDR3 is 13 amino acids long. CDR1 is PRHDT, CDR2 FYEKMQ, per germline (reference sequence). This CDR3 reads CASSSDRAYGYTF. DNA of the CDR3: TGTGCCAGCAGCTCAGACAGGGCCTATGGCTACACCTTC.

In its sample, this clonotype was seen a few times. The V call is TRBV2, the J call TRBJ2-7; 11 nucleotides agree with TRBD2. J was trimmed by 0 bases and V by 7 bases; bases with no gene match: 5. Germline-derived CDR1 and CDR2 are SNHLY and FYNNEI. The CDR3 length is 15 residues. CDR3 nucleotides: TGTGCCAGCACTGGACTAGCGGGCGTCTCCTACGAGCAGTACTTC. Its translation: CASTGLAGVSYEQYF. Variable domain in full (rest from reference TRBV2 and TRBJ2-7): EPEVTQTPSHQVTQMGQEVILRCVPISNHLYFYWYRQILGQKVEFLVSFYNNEISEKSEIFDDQFSVERPDGSNFTLKIRSTKLEDSAMYFCASTGLAGVSYEQYFGPGTRLTVT.

The CDR3 protein is CASTHGRVDNEQFF. CDR3 DNA: TGTGCCAGCACCCACGGGAGGGTAGACAATGAGCAGTTCTTC. The chain couples TRBV21-1 to TRBJ2-1; the table's D call, TRBD2, has no DNA check behind it. TRBV21-1 is listed as a pseudogene. The CDR3 is 14 residues long.

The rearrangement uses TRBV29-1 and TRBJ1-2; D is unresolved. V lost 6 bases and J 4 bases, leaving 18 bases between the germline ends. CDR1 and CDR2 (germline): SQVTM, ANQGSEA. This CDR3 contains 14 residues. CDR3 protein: CSVEDPGLTYGYTF. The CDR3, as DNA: TGCAGCGTAGAGGATCCGGGGTTAACCTATGGCTACACCTTC.

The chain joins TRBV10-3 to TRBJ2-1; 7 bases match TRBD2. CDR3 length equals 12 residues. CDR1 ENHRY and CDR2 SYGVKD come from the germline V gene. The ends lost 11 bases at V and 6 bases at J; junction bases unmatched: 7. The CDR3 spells CAGGETINEQFF. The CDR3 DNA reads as TGTGCCGGGGGGGAGACGATCAATGAGCAGTTCTTC.

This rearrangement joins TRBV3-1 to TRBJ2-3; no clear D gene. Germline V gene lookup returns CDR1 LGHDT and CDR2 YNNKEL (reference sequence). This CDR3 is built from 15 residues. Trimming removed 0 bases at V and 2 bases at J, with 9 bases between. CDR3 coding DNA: TGTGCCAGCAGCCAAGATCCAGTCTACACAGATACGCAGTATTTT. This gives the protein CASSQDPVYTDTQYF.

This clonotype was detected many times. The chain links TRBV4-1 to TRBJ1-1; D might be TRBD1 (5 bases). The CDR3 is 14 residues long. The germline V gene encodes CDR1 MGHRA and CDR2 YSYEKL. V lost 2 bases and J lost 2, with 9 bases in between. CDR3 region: CASSQPGKNTEAFF. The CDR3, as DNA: TGCGCCAGCAGCCAACCAGGGAAAAACACTGAAGCTTTCTTT.